This TCR beta chain comes out of a study of blood T cell repertoires in COVID-19. The wider study: Researchers got acute and convalescent COVID-19 samples from the United States, Italy and Spain. PBMCs, B-cell-depleted T cells, or T cells were the source of the cDNA or gDNA that made up the material.

V was cut by 8 bases and J by 0 bases, with 9 bases left in between. Germline V gene data show CDR1 as LGHDT and CDR2 as YNNKEL (reference sequence). The CDR3 covers 13 residues. Per the original data handling: By means of reference gene primer amplification, nucleated cell counts were estimated. Some clones are missing from TCRdb's copy, which holds only in-frame ones; the method was immunoSEQ multiplex PCR. V and J calls and clone size are copied from that table; D and trimming were computed from the DNA. The table lists 200,000 to 250,000 clones, around 86% of them singletons. The material sequenced was peripheral blood. The chain couples TRBV3-1 (or the pseudogene TRBV3-2) to TRBJ2-3; D is uncertain. This receptor was obtained from an elderly man with acute or convalescent COVID-19. The CDR3 DNA is TGTGCCAGCCAAAGGAGTAGCACAGATACGCAGTATTTT. This gives the protein CASQRSSTDTQYF.